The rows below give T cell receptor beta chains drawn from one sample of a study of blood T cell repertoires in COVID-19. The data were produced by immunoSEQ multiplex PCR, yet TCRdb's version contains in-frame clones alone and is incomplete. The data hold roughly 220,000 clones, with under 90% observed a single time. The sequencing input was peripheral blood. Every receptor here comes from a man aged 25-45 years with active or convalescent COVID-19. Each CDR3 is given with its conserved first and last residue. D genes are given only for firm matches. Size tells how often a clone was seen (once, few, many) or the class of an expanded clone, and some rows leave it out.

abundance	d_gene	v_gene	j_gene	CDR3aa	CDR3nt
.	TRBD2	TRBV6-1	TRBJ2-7	CASSARTSGGISSSYEQYF	TGTGCCAGCAGTGCTCGGACTAGCGGGGGTATCTCGAGCTCCTACGAGCAGTACTTC
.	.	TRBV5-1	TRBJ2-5	CASSLRPGETQYF	TGCGCCAGCAGCTTACGGCCGGGGGAGACCCAGTACTTC
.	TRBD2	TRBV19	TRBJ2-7	CASSTGLAGSSYEQYF	TGTGCCAGTAGTACCGGACTAGCGGGTAGCTCCTACGAGCAGTACTTC
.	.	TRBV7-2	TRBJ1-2	CASSGRGLGRSGYTF	TGTGCCAGCAGCGGGAGAGGGCTGGGCCGGAGCGGCTACACCTTC
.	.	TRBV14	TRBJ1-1	CASSHGGRGKNTEAFF	TGTGCCAGCAGCCACGGGGGAAGAGGTAAGAACACTGAAGCTTTCTTT
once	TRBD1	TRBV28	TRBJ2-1	CASSRPGQGGDEQFF	TGTGCCAGCAGTCGGCCCGGACAGGGGGGCGATGAGCAGTTCTTC
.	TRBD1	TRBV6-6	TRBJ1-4	CASSNDRVGNEKLFF	TGTGCCAGCAGTAACGACAGGGTAGGGAATGAAAAACTGTTTTTT
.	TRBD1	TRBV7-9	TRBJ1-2	CASSRRDRVSGYTF	TGTGCCAGCAGCCGCCGGGACAGGGTATCTGGCTACACCTTC
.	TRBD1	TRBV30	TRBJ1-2	CAWSPGTGVFASYTF	TGTGCCTGGAGCCCGGGCACAGGGGTTTTTGCGAGCTACACCTTC
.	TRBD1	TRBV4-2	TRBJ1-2	CASGGTGNNYGYTF	TGTGCCAGCGGTGGGACAGGGAATAACTATGGCTACACCTTC
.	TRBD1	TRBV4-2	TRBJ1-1	CASSRDLMNRGNTEAFF	TGTGCCAGCAGCCGAGACTTGATGAACAGGGGGAACACTGAAGCTTTCTTT
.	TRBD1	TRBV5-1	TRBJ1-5	CASSRTGGSNQPQHF	TGCGCCAGCAGCCGAACAGGGGGTAGCAATCAGCCCCAGCATTTT
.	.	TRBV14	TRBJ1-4	CASSQAAGAMEKLFF	TGTGCCAGCAGCCAAGCGGCAGGGGCGATGGAAAAACTGTTTTTT
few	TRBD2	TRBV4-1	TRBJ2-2	CASSQDKPGLVGVGELFF	TGCGCCAGCAGCCAAGACAAACCTGGACTAGTAGGGGTCGGGGAGCTGTTTTTT
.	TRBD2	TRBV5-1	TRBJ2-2	CASRLRSGGAGELFF	TGCGCCAGCAGACTGAGGAGCGGGGGGGCCGGGGAGCTGTTTTTT
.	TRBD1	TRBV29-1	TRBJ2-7	CSVLTKGGASSYEQYF	TGCAGCGTCCTTACAAAAGGGGGCGCTAGCTCCTACGAGCAGTACTTC
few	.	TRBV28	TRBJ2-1	CAGGRGNEQFF	TGTGCCGGGGGTCGGGGGAATGAGCAGTTCTTC
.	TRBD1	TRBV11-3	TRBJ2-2	CASSPRGRGTGELFF	TGTGCCAGCAGCCCCAGGGGGCGCGGAACCGGGGAGCTGTTTTTT
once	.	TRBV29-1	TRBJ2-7	CSVDSELGEQYF	TGCAGCGTTGATAGCGAGTTGGGGGAGCAGTACTTC
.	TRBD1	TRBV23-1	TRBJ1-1	CASSGTGSWVDTEAFF	TGCGCCAGCAGTGGGACAGGGAGTTGGGTTGACACTGAAGCTTTCTTT